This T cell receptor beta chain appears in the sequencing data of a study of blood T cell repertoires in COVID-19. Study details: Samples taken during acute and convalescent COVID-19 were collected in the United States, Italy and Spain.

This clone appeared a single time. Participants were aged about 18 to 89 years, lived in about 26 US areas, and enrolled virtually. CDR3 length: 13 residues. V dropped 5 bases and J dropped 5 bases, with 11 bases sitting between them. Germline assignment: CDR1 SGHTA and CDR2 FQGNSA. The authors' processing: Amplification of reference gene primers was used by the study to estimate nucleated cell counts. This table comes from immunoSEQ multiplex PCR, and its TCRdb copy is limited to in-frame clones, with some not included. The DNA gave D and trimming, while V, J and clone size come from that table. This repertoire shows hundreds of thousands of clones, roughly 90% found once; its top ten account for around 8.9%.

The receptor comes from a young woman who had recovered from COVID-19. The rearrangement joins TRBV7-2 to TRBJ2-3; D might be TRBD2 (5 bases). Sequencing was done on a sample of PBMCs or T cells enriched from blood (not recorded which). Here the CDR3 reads CASSATGIDTQYF. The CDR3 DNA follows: TGTGCCAGCAGCGCAACCGGGATAGATACGCAGTATTTT. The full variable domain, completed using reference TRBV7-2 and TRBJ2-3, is GAGVSQSPSNKVTEKGKDVELRCDPISGHTALYWYRQSLGQGLEFLIYFQGNSAPDKSGLPSDRFSAERTGGSVSTLTIQRTQQEDSAVYLCASSATGIDTQYFGPGTRLTVL.